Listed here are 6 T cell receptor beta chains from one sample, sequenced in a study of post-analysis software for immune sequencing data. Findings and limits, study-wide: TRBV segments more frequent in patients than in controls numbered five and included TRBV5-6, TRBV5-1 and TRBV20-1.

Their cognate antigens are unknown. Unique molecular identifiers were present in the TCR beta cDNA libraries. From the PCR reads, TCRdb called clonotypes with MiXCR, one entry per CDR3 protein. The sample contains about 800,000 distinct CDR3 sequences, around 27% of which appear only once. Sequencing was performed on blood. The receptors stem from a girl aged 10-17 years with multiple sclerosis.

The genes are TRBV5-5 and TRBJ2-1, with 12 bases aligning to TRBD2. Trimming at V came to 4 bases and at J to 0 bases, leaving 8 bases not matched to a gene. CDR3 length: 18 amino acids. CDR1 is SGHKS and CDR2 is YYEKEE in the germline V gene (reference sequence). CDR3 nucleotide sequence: TGTGCCAGCAGCAGGACTAGCGGGGCTTATAGCTCCTACAATGAGCAGTTCTTC. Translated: CASSRTSGAYSSYNEQFF.

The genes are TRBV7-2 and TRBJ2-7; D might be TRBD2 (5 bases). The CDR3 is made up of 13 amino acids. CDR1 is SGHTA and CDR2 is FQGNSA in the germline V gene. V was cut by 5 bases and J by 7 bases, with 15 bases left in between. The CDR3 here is CASSLVLEGEQYF. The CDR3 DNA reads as TGTGCCAGCAGCCTCGTACTAGAAGGGGAGCAGTACTTC. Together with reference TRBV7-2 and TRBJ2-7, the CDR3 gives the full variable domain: GAGVSQSPSNKVTEKGKDVELRCDPISGHTALYWYRQSLGQGLEFLIYFQGNSAPDKSGLPSDRFSAERTGGSVSTLTIQRTQQEDSAVYLCASSLVLEGEQYFGPGTRLTVT.

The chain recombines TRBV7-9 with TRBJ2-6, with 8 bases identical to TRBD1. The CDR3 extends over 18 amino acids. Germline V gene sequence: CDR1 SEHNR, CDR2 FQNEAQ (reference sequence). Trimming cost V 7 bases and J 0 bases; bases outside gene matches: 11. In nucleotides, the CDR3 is TGTGCCAGCACCACTTCAGGGGGCCTGAGCTCTGGGGCCAACGTCCTGACTTTC. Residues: CASTTSGGLSSGANVLTF. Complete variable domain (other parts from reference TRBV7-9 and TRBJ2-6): DTGVSQNPRHKITKRGQNVTFRCDPISEHNRLYWYRQTLGQGPEFLTYFQNEAQLEKSRLLSDRFSAERPKGSFSTLEIQRTEQGDSAMYLCASTTSGGLSSGANVLTFGAGSRLTVL.

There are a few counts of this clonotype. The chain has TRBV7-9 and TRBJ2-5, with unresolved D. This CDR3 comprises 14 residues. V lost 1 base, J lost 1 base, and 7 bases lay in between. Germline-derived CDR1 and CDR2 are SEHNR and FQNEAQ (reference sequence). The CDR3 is CASSLVPAQETQYF. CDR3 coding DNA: TGTGCCAGCAGCTTAGTCCCCGCCCAAGAGACCCAGTACTTC.

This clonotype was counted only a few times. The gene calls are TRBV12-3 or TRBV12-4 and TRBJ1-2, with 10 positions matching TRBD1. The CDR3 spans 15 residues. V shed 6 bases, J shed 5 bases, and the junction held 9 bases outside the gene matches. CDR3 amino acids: CASRMGDRGQYGYTF. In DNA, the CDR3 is TGTGCCAGCAGGATGGGGGACAGGGGACAATATGGCTACACCTTC.

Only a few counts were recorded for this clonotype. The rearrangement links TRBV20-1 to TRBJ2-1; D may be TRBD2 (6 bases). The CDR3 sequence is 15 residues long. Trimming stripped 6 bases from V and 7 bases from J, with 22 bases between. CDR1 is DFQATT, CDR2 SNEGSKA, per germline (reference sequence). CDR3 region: CSARKLGTAGNEQFF. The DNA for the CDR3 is TGCAGTGCGCGCAAGCTCGGGACCGCGGGGAATGAGCAGTTCTTC.